One and the same sample provided the 32 T cell receptor beta chains below, sequenced in a study of T cells expressing NK-cell markers. Each CDR3 protein gets one entry in TCRdb, which reprocessed the 5' RACE reads and gives no DNA. This sample contains around 280,000 distinct CDR3 sequences. Sequences were obtained from blood T cells: a sorted CD56 or NKG2C T cell subset, CD4+ or CD8+ T cells, or bulk PBMC T cells (not recorded which). All receptors come from a man aged 18 to 35 in good health.

This chain joins TRBV12-3 or TRBV12-4 and TRBJ2-1; TCRdb names TRBD1, which stays unverified in the absence of DNA. The CDR3 consists of 11 residues. The CDR3 loop reads CASSSDRAQFF.

Here the CDR3 reads CASSLGQGLETQYF. This chain joins TRBV5-1 and TRBJ2-5; checking the TCRdb D call of TRBD1 is not possible without DNA. The germline CDR1 and CDR2 sequences are SGHRS and YFSETQ. The CDR3 is 14 amino acids.

This sequence joins TRBV29-1 and TRBJ2-3; the D gene TCRdb calls, TRBD1, cannot be checked with no DNA. The CDR3 is 14 residues long. The germline V gene has CDR1 SQVTM and CDR2 ANQGSEA. CDR3 residues: CSVGGQGSTDTQYF.

The chain combines TRBV5-1 with TRBJ2-1; TCRdb indicates TRBD1, and absent DNA this call remains unverified. Germline lookup yields CDR1 SGHRS and CDR2 YFSETQ. This CDR3 spans 16 amino acids. CDR3 loop: CASSLAGVPGQNEQFF.

The chain couples TRBV7-2 to TRBJ2-2; TCRdb names TRBD1, which stays unverified in the absence of DNA. Germline V gene lookup returns CDR1 SGHTA and CDR2 FQGNSA. This CDR3 is 18 amino acids long. CDR3 amino acids: CASSSPVGTGGSTGELFF.

The chain couples TRBV23-1 to TRBJ2-7; TCRdb lists TRBD1, though no DNA is available to test this call. TRBV23-1 is annotated as an ORF whose role is uncertain. The CDR3 length is 14 residues. CDR3 protein: CASSPGTGDYEQYF.

The rearrangement uses TRBV30 and TRBJ2-5. Germline lookup yields CDR1 GTSNPN and CDR2 SVGIG (reference sequence). The CDR3 sequence is 14 residues long. The CDR3 region is CAWSVGTTQETQYF.

The gene calls are TRBV6-2 or TRBV6-3 and TRBJ2-7; no DNA is available, so the TRBD1 call from TCRdb remains unchecked. The CDR3 runs to 13 residues. CDR1 is MNHEY and CDR2 is SVGEGT in the germline V gene. CDR3 region: CASSWGPGIEQYF.

The V and J genes are TRBV12-3 or TRBV12-4 and TRBJ2-3; TCRdb reports TRBD1, a call that lacks DNA to check it against. CDR3 size: 14 residues. This chain's CDR3 is CASSPPSLLDTQYF.

The genes are TRBV5-1 and TRBJ2-3; TCRdb proposes TRBD1, but this gene call is untestable without DNA. CDR3 size: 15 residues. Germline CDR1 SGHRS, CDR2 YFSETQ. The CDR3 reads CASSLGDRVSDTQYF.

V usage is TRBV29-1 and J usage is TRBJ2-1; TCRdb picks TRBD1, but there is no DNA to check that call. Germline CDR1 is SQVTM and CDR2 is ANQGSEA. The CDR3 is 14 residues long. The CDR3 reads CSVLQGSSYNEQFF.

This chain joins TRBV2 and TRBJ2-5; TCRdb's assignment of TRBD1 cannot be checked, as there is no DNA. CDR3 length: 17 residues. In germline, CDR1 is SNHLY, CDR2 FYNNEI. The CDR3 loop is CASSRDRGSVVQETQYF.

The rearrangement joins TRBV12-3 or TRBV12-4 to TRBJ1-6; TCRdb indicates TRBD1, and absent DNA this call remains unverified. The CDR3 totals 15 residues. Here the CDR3 reads CASSLGTGKVSPLHF.

The gene calls are TRBV18 and TRBJ1-1; TCRdb designates TRBD1, a call that cannot be tested without DNA. The CDR3 runs to 16 residues. Germline-derived CDR1 and CDR2 are KGHSH and LQKENI. The CDR3 sequence is CASSQNQGTQNTEAFF.

The V and J genes are TRBV20-1 and TRBJ2-3. This CDR3 is built from 16 residues. CDR1 and CDR2 (germline): DFQATT, SNEGSKA (reference sequence). The CDR3 here is CSARDSMAAITDTQYF.

The chain employs TRBV7-8 and TRBJ1-5; TCRdb returns TRBD1, unconfirmable since there is no DNA. From germline, CDR1 is SGHVS and CDR2 FQNEAQ. The CDR3 has 15 residues. CDR3: CASSLWTGTNQPQHF.

The rearrangement uses TRBV20-1 and TRBJ2-1; TCRdb returns TRBD2, unconfirmable since there is no DNA. This CDR3 is 19 amino acids long. Germline lookup yields CDR1 DFQATT and CDR2 SNEGSKA (reference sequence). The CDR3 reads CSARAPIGGRRPADNEQFF.

CDR3 residues: CAISREARDEQFF. J is TRBJ2-1 and V is TRBV10-3; TCRdb designates TRBD2, a call that cannot be tested without DNA. Germline CDR1 ENHRY, CDR2 SYGVKD. The CDR3 runs to 13 residues.

This chain's CDR3 is CASSLMGRAQYNEQFF. The V gene is TRBV11-2, the J gene TRBJ2-1; checking the TCRdb D call of TRBD2 is not possible without DNA. CDR3 length: 16 amino acids. In germline, CDR1 is SGHAT, CDR2 FQNNGV.

The chain couples TRBV5-1 to TRBJ1-5; as DNA is missing, the TRBD1 call by TCRdb cannot be tested. The CDR3 sequence is 15 residues long. The germline V gene has CDR1 SGHRS and CDR2 YFSETQ. CDR3: CASSLGSGGFEPQHF.

The chain's CDR3 is CSARRPSGSTDTQYF. This rearrangement joins TRBV20-1 to TRBJ2-3; TCRdb's D call of TRBD2 is untestable without DNA. This CDR3 is 15 amino acids long. Per germline, CDR1 DFQATT and CDR2 SNEGSKA (reference sequence).

This chain connects TRBV7-2 to TRBJ1-6. The CDR3 covers 11 residues. CDR1 is SGHTA, CDR2 FQGNSA, per germline. The CDR3: CASRGASPLHF.

The chain carries TRBV10-2 and TRBJ2-4. This CDR3 contains 12 residues. Per the germline V gene, CDR1 is WSHSY and CDR2 is SAAADI. CDR3 in amino acids: CASSVLGDIQYF.

V is TRBV12-3 or TRBV12-4 and J is TRBJ2-6; TCRdb's D call, TRBD1, is unchecked because there is no DNA. This CDR3 comprises 16 residues. CDR3 in amino acids: CASSLGVPSGANVLTF.

The CDR3 protein is CASRQGRFNEQFF. V is TRBV6-1 and J is TRBJ2-1. The V gene's germline CDR1 is MNHNS and CDR2 SASEGT. The length of the CDR3 is 13 residues.

The gene calls are TRBV24-1 and TRBJ2-1; TCRdb returns TRBD2, unconfirmable since there is no DNA. Germline V gives CDR1 KGHDR, CDR2 SFDVKD. The CDR3 is 12 residues long. The chain's CDR3 is CATSLAGVEQFF.

The rearrangement uses TRBV10-1 and TRBJ2-3; TCRdb outputs TRBD2, but without DNA this stays unchecked. Germline values: CDR1 WNHNN, CDR2 SYGVQD (reference sequence). The CDR3 is 13 amino acids. The CDR3 sequence is CASSLDWSDTQYF.

The chain combines TRBV12-3 or TRBV12-4 with TRBJ1-1; TCRdb's assignment of TRBD1 cannot be checked, as there is no DNA. The CDR3 extends over 15 amino acids. CDR3: CASSQTGGLNTEAFF.

The chain is built from TRBV10-1 and TRBJ2-2. This CDR3 is built from 14 residues. Per the germline V gene, CDR1 is WNHNN and CDR2 is SYGVQD (reference sequence). The CDR3 is CASSDSGNTGELFF.

The V gene is TRBV15, the J gene TRBJ2-1; TCRdb calls TRBD1, which cannot be checked without DNA. Per germline, CDR1 LNHNV and CDR2 YYDKDF (reference sequence). The CDR3 has 15 residues. CDR3 sequence reads: CATSGGYSTGVEQFF.

The chain links TRBV28 to TRBJ2-5; no DNA is available, so the TRBD1 call from TCRdb remains unchecked. The CDR3 totals 14 residues. Germline lookup yields CDR1 MDHEN and CDR2 SYDVKM. The chain's CDR3 is CASTPLGFVQTQYF.

The rearrangement links TRBV5-1 to TRBJ2-3; the TRBD2 assignment by TCRdb is unverifiable without DNA. The CDR3 has 18 residues. Germline CDR1 is SGHRS and CDR2 is YFSETQ. The CDR3 reads CASSRGLAGGLDTDTQYF.